Sequencing of this T cell receptor beta chain was carried out in a study of blood T cell repertoires in COVID-19. Study-level information: Sample material is recorded as cDNA or gDNA derived from T cells, B-cell-depleted T cells, or PBMCs.

Germline V lookup: CDR1 SEHNR, CDR2 FQNEAQ (reference sequence). The V gene end was trimmed by 1 base and the J gene end by 5 bases; junction bases not matched to a gene: 7. This CDR3 spans 16 amino acids. Repertoires were generated with immunoSEQ multiplex PCR, while TCRdb's copy carries only in-frame clones and drops some. The profile shows about 45,000 clones, almost 85% of them singletons. Sequencing used peripheral blood. The clonotype comes from a human donor in a cohort sampled during active COVID-19. The chain carries TRBV7-9 and TRBJ2-5; 10 bases are shared with TRBD1. Here the CDR3 DNA reads TGTGCCAGCAGCTTAGGGGACAGGGGCTCTCGGGAGACCCAGTACTTC. Translating gives CASSLGDRGSRETQYF.